The clone carrying this T cell receptor (beta chain) was counted a few times. The antigen is not known. This sample was included in a study of beta chain features in type 1 diabetes. Overall study findings and caveats: Whether TCRB rearrangement is influenced by HLA type went unresolved here. Patients with Type 1 diabetes showed moderately but significantly shorter TCRB CDR3s in all four CD4+ subsets.

Sequencing targeted expressed TCRB transcripts, as all isolated RNA had been reverse transcribed. Assay: immunoSEQ multiplex PCR; the TCRdb copy retains only in-frame clones and omits some. The sample consists of about 360,000 clones, about 12% of them appearing once. The origin of this receptor is a man in his late teens or twenties in good health. The sample comprised naive CD4+ T cells from blood.

CDR3 nucleotides: TGTGCCAGCAGCCCACGGACTAGCGGTTACAATGAGCAGTTCTTC. It specifies CASSPRTSGYNEQFF. The V call is TRBV7-2, the J call TRBJ2-1; 10 bases map to TRBD2. V trimming: 5 bases; J trimming: 4 bases; junction bases outside the gene matches: 5. The CDR3 loop spans 15 amino acids. Germline CDR1 is SGHTA and CDR2 is FQGNSA.